This T cell receptor (beta chain) was sequenced during a study of shared clonotypes between healthy human individuals. Comment on this clone: The antigen is unknown.

Overall study results and limits: Shared clonotypes: about 4.6% naive CD4, under 4% naive CD8, about 2.5% memory CD4, approximately 0.4% memory CD8.

CD45RO-negative cells were positively selected for CCR7, leaving out terminally differentiated effector memory CD45RA+ cells. Donors were healthy HIV-negative adults without recently reported acute infections or vaccinations. Profiled with immunoSEQ multiplex PCR; TCRdb holds only in-frame clones, not every one. The sample includes nearly 2 million clones, roughly 95% of them seen just once. The CDR3 covers 15 residues. The V gene's germline CDR1 is SEHNR and CDR2 FQNEAQ (reference sequence). The V end was cut by 4 bases, the J end by 2 bases, with 12 bases between. The clonotype comes from a man aged 18-30 years in good health. The chain joins TRBV7-9 to TRBJ1-3; no clear D gene. Specimen: naive CD8+ T cells sorted from blood. The CDR3 coding sequence is TGTGCCAGCAGCTCCGGGTTTTCGGCTGGAAACACCATATATTTT. Its protein is CASSSGFSAGNTIYF.